Listed below are T cell receptor beta chains from one sample, sequenced in a study of tumor-infiltrating lymphocytes in primary liver carcinoma. One entry per CDR3 protein results from TCRdb running MiXCR on the multiplex PCR reads. Of about 330,000 distinct CDR3 sequences listed, about 61% are singletons. Specimen: peripheral blood. These TCRs come from a man aged 35 to 55 with primary liver carcinoma and hepatitis B virus infection. The CDR3 runs from the conserved cysteine through the conserved F or W. D genes are given only for firm matches. Size tells how often a clone was seen (once, few, many) or the class of an expanded clone, and some rows leave it out.

D | J | size | V | CDR3 | DNA
TRBD2 | TRBJ2-2 | - | TRBV5-5 | CTSSTGTSRLNTGELFF | TGTACCAGCAGCACCGGGACTAGCAGACTGAACACCGGGGAGCTGTTTTTT
TRBD2 | TRBJ2-1 | - | TRBV6-2/TRBV6-3 | CASGGLAGVGLGNEQFF | TGTGCCAGCGGGGGACTAGCGGGTGTCGGATTGGGCAATGAGCAGTTCTTC
TRBD1 | TRBJ2-7 | - | TRBV19 | CASSPGQDYEQYF | TGTGCCAGTAGTCCTGGACAGGACTACGAGCAGTACTTC
TRBD2 | TRBJ2-1 | - | TRBV11-2 | CVSSSLGLSGGRGNEQFF | TGTGTCAGCAGCTCACTAGGACTATCGGGAGGGCGGGGCAATGAGCAGTTCTTC
TRBD1 | TRBJ2-5 | - | TRBV28 | CASSLGTGIGETQYF | TGTGCCAGCAGCCTCGGGACAGGGATCGGAGAGACCCAGTACTTC
- | TRBJ2-2 | once | TRBV4-3 | CASSQGTGTDLPGEVFF | TGCGCCAGCAGCCAGGGTACCGGGACCGACCTCCCCGGAGAGGTGTTTTTT
TRBD1 | TRBJ1-2 | - | TRBV24-1 | CTTSDDRVYGYTF | TGTACCACCAGTGATGACAGGGTCTATGGCTACACCTTC
- | TRBJ2-7 | few | TRBV5-1 | CASSLEGRDYEQYF | TGCGCCAGCAGCTTGGAGGGGCGGGACTACGAGCAGTACTTC
- | TRBJ2-1 | many | TRBV11-2 | CASSPYTSYQDNEQFF | TGTGCCAGCAGCCCATATACATCTTACCAAGACAATGAGCAGTTCTTC
- | TRBJ1-2 | - | TRBV29-1 | CSAQGLFHGYTF | TGCAGCGCTCAGGGGCTGTTTCATGGCTACACCTTC
TRBD1 | TRBJ1-6 | - | TRBV6-5 | CASSFSQGDGSPLHF | TGTGCCAGCAGTTTCTCACAGGGGGATGGTTCACCCCTCCACTTT
TRBD1 | TRBJ1-1 | - | TRBV11-2 | CASSLAGTGWFAEAFF | TGTGCCAGCAGCTTAGCAGGGACAGGGTGGTTTGCTGAAGCCTTCTTT
- | TRBJ2-1 | once | TRBV11-2 | CASSLRYSSYNEQFF | TGTGCCAGCAGCCTCCGGTACAGCTCCTACAATGAACAGTTCTTC
- | TRBJ2-3 | - | TRBV11-2 | CASTSTPSAPGGTQYF | TGTGCCAGCACCTCCACTCCTAGCGCCCCCGGGGGTACGCAGTATTTT
- | TRBJ2-3 | - | TRBV5-1 | CASSKGPDYTDTQYF | TGCGCCAGCAGCAAGGGACCAGACTACACAGATACGCAGTATTTT
- | TRBJ2-5 | - | TRBV11-2 | CVSSSGQQETQYF | TGTGTTAGCAGCTCAGGACAGCAAGAGACCCAGTACTTC
- | TRBJ1-5 | - | TRBV6-2/TRBV6-3 | CASRPTTGACNQPQHF | TGTGCCAGCAGACCAACGACAGGCGCGTGCAATCAGCCCCAGCATTTT
TRBD2 | TRBJ2-2 | once | TRBV11-2 | CASSLEGTGREELFF | TGTGCCAGCAGCTTAGAAGGGACGGGGAGGGAGGAGTTGTTTTTT
- | TRBJ2-5 | - | TRBV11-2 | CASILNWPEPAQYF | TGTGCCAGCATCTTAAATTGGCCGGAGCCGGCCCAGTACTTC
- | TRBJ2-1 | - | TRBV9 | CASSVGTVSSNEQFF | TGTGCCAGCAGCGTCGGGACTGTGAGCTCCAATGAGCAGTTCTTC
TRBD2 | TRBJ2-3 | many | TRBV6-2/TRBV6-3 | CASSSASGGRSTDTQYF | TGTGCCAGCAGTTCCGCCTCGGGCGGGAGGAGCACAGATACGCAGTATTTT